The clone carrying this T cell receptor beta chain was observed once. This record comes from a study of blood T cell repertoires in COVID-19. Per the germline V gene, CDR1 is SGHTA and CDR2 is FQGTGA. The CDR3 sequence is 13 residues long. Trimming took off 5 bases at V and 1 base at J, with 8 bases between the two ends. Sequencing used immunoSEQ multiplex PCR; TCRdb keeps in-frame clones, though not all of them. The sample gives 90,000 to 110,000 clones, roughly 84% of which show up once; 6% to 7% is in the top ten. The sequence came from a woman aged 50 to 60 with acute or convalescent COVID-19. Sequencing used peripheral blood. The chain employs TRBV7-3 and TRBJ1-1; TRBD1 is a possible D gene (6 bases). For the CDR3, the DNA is TGTGCCAGCAGCGAACAGGGGAACACTGAAGCTTTCTTT. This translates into CASSEQGNTEAFF.